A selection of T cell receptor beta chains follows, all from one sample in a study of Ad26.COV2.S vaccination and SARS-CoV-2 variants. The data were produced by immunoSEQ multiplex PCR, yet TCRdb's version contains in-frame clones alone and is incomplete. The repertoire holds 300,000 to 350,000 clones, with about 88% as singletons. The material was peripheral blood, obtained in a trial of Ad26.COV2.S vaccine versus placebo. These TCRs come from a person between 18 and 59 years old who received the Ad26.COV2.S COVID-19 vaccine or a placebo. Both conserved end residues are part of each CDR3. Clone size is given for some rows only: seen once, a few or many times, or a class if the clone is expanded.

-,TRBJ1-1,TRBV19,CASSIRSDTEAFF
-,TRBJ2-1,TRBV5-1,CASSGTSSIYNEQFF
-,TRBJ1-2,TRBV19,CAGQGRYGYTF
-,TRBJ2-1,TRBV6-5,CASTRDSYNEQFF
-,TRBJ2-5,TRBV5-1,CASSLRLTSGTQETQYF
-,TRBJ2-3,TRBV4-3,CASSQGGSDTQYF
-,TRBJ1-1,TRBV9,CASSALSADRGLHRRGNTEAFF
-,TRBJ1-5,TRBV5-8,CASSLEVWVGYSNQPQHF
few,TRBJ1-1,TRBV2,CASNGGYTEAFF
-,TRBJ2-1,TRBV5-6,CASSSGGPHNEQFF
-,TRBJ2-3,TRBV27,CASSPKGQEFTDTQYF
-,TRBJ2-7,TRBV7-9,CAVASVYEQYF
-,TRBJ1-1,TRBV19,CASNDRYTEAFF
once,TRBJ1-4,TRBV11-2,CASSRVNRGF
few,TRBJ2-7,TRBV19,CADRVYEQYF
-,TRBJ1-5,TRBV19,CASSPQFRDRQGIGNQPQHF
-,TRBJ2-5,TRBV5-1,CASTFGTEVMPQYF
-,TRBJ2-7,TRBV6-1,CASSEGTGGHNEQYF
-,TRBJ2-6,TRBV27,CASSLWTGFLGSGANVLTF
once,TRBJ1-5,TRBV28,CASSSRRGLGRYQPQHF
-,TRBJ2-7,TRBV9,CASSVVLAEFYEQYF
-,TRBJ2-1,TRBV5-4,CASSLSVGNEQFF
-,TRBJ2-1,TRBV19,CASRMGPGGYNEQFF
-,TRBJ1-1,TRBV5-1,CASSLGRADTEAFF
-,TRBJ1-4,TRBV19,CASSAQGVINEKLFF
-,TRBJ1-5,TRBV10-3,CAIRNRGDQPQHF
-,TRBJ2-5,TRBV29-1,CSVDTPGGGLQETQYF
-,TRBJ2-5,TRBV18,CASSPRDSGGGETQYF
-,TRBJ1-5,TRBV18,CASSPSPGQVILSNQPQHF
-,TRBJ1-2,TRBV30,CAWSVSTGTGIGQYGYTF
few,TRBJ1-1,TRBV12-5,CASGLAAGTGNTEAFF
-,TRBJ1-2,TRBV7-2,CASSLEGAGGYTF
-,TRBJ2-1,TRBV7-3,CASSLDRGSYNEQFF
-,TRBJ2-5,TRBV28,CASVVSVGQGKETQYF
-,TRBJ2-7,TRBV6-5,CATIGDNSYEQYF
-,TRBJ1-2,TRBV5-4,CASSFGGMPTF
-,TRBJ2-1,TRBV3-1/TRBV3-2,CASSDPLTSAGEQFF
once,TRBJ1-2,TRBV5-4,CASSYGYGYTF
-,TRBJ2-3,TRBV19,CASSIESGTGGPDTQYF
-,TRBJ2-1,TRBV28,CASSLYRGVSYNEQFF
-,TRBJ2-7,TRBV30,CAWSVATGAYEQYF
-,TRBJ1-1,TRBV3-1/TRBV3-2,CASSQGGENTEAFF
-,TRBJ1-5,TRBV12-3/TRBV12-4,CASSFGRQPQHF
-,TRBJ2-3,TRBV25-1,CASSDRDRGLPRTDTQYF
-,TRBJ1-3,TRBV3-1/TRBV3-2,CASSHAFSGNTIYF
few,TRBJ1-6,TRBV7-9,CASSKDIAPSPLHF
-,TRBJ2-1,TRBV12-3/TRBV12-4,CASRGSGANEQFF
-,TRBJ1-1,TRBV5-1,CASSADGVTEAFF
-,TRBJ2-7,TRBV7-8,CASSARRGRVGPAYEQYF
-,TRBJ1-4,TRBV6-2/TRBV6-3,CASSYSRLNEKLFF
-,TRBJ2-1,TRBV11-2,CARTHRAPPNTFF
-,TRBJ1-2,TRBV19,CASKESGVDYGYTF